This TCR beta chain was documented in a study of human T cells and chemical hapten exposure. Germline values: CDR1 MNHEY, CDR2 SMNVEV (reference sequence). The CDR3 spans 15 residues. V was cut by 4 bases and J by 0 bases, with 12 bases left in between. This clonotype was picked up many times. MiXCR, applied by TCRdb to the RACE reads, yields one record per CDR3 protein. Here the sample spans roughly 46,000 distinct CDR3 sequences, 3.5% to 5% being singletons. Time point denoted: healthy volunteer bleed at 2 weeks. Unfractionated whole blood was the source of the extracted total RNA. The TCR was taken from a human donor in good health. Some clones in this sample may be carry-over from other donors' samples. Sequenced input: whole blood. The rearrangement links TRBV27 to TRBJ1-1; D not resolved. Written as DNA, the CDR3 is TGTGCCAGCAGTTGGCGGCCCGACTTGAACACTGAAGCTTTCTTT. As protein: CASSWRPDLNTEAFF.